This T cell receptor beta chain appears in the sequencing data of a study of CD8 T cells in ankylosing spondylitis. The germline V gene has CDR1 KGHDR and CDR2 SFDVKD. With V trimmed by 6 bases and J by 3 bases, 22 bases remained unmatched. The CDR3 has 20 amino acids. General observations from the study: Relatively scarce in peripheral blood, disease-linked clones were CD8+. Existing reports had already noted some motif variants in reactive arthritis synovial fluid and blood. Roughly eight highly homologous variants made up a TCR beta motif that seemed to typify ankylosing spondylitis blood.

TCR beta libraries were made by quantitative 5'-RACE with molecular barcodes. One entry per CDR3 protein results from TCRdb running MiXCR on the 5' RACE reads. The sample lists about 340,000 distinct CDR3 sequences; roughly 8% were seen once. This clonotype was counted at least ten times. Its matching antigen is unknown. The source is a male donor with ankylosing spondylitis. This chain joins TRBV24-1 and TRBJ2-7, with TRBD2 matching 10 bases. The sequencing input was blood, either unsorted or a sorted T cell fraction (not recorded which). The CDR3 DNA is TGTGCCACCAGTAGGTCGGGACTAGCGTTACTTCAAGGCCCCTTCTACGAGCAGTACTTC. It translates to CATSRSGLALLQGPFYEQYF.